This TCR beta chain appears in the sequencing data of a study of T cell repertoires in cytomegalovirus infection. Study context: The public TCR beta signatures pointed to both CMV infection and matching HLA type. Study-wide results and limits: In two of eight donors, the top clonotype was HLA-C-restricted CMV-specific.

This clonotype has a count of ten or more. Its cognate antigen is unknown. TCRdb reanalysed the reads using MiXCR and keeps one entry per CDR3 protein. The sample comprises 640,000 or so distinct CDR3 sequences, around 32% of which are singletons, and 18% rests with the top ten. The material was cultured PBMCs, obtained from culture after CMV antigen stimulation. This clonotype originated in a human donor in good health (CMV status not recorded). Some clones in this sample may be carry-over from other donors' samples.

CDR3 DNA: TGTGCCAGCAGCTTAGGTGTCGCCCGAGCAGATACGCAGTATTTT. Translated, it gives CASSLGVARADTQYF. The V and J genes are TRBV7-2 and TRBJ2-3; D gene unclear. Between the trimmed V and J ends, which lost 1 base and 4 bases, there was a span of 12 bases. Germline V gene data show CDR1 as SGHTA and CDR2 as FQGNSA. The CDR3 runs 15 residues.